These 3 T cell receptor beta chains originate from one sample sequenced in a study of neurological immune-mediated disorders. TCRdb re-analysed the 5' RACE reads in MiXCR, keeping a single row per CDR3 protein. The sample records tens of thousands of distinct CDR3 sequences, approximately 13% being singletons. Time point of the sample: longitudinal time-point 1 (baseline). The sequenced sample was PBMCs. These TCRs come from a female donor with HTLV-1-associated myelopathy (HAM/TSP).

This clonotype was found many times. The chain recombines TRBV27 with TRBJ1-6, with D maybe TRBD1 (5 bases). V shed 3 bases and J shed 9 bases, with 15 bases lying between them. The germline V gene has CDR1 MNHEY and CDR2 SMNVEV (reference sequence). The CDR3 has 15 amino acids. The CDR3 DNA reads TGTGCCAGCAGTTTGACGGGACGGGGTGGTTCACCCCTCCACTTT. Its translation: CASSLTGRGGSPLHF.

In its sample, this clonotype was seen many times. This sequence joins TRBV5-1 and TRBJ1-4; D is perhaps TRBD1 (5 bases). Looked up from germline, CDR1 is SGHRS and CDR2 is YFSETQ. V lost 4 bases to trimming and J lost 4 bases, with 14 bases between them. The CDR3 has 15 amino acids. The CDR3 coding sequence is TGCGCCAGCAGCAGTACGACGGGGGTTAATGAAAAACTGTTTTTT. Translated: CASSSTTGVNEKLFF.

The chain combines TRBV5-1 with TRBJ1-1, with D unclear. CDR3 length: 15 residues. Germline CDR1 reads SGHRS; CDR2 reads YFSETQ. V was clipped by 4 bases and J by 0 bases, with 13 bases between them. The CDR3 loop is CASSTGSIMNTEAFF. The CDR3 nucleotides read TGCGCCAGCAGCACCGGGTCCATTATGAACACTGAAGCTTTCTTT.